This TCR beta chain was found in a study of control samples from healthy donors and cancer patients. The CDR3 has 13 residues. The germline V gene has CDR1 MNHEY and CDR2 SMNVEV (reference sequence). The V end lost 6 bases, the J end lost 4 bases, and 11 bases lay between the germline ends. TCRdb keeps only in-frame clones here, not all; method: immunoSEQ multiplex PCR. The data hold around 190,000 clones, with roughly nine tenths observed a single time. This chain connects TRBV27 to TRBJ2-3, with no clear D. Sequenced: blood. The clonotype originates from a man younger than 45 in good health. DNA of the CDR3: TGTGCCAGCAGCTTTCAACCGGCAGATACGCAGTATTTT. Translated: CASSFQPADTQYF.